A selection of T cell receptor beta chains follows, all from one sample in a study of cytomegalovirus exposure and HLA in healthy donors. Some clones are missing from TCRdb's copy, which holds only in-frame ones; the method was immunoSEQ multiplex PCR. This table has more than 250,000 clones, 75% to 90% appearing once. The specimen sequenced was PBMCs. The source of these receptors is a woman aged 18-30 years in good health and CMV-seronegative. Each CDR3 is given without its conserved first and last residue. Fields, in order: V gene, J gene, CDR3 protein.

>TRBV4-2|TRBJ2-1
ASKEGYEQF
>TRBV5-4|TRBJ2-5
ASTLPAGHEETQY
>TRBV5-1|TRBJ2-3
ASSPTPTSGITDTQY
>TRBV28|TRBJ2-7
ASRPPAGLGYEQY
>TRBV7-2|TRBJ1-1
ASSLGTGWNTEAF
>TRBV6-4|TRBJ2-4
ARGLGAAFRAKNIQY
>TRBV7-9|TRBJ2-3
ASSFSLAGTDTQY
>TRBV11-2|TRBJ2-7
ASSLDVSGYEQY
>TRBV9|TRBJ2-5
ASSVVAGQETQY
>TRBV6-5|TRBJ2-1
ASSLDPGQGAGEQF
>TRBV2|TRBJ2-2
ASSETGIEELF
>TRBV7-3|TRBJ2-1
ASSFSEGEQF
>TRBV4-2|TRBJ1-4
ASQGAPATNEKLF
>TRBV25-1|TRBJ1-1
ASSNIDTGYGEAF
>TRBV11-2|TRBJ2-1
ASSMTRSDYNEQF
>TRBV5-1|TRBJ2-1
ASSLGRLEGNEQF
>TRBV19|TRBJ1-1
ASSMRVVEMNTEAF
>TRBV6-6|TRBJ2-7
ASSSVRGGVFNEQY
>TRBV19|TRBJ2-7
ASSITLSSYEQY
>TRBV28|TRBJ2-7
ASRYGASYEQY